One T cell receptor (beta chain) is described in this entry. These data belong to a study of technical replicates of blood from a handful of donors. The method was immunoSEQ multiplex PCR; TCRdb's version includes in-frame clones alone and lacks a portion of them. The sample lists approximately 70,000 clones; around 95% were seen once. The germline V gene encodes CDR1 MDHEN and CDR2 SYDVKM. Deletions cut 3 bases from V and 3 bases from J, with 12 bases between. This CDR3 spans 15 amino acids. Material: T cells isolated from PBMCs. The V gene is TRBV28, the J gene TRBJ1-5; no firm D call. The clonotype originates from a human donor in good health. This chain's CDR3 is CASSFPPQDNQPQHF. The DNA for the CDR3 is TGTGCCAGCAGTTTCCCCCCGCAGGACAATCAGCCCCAGCATTTT.